Described below is a single T cell receptor (beta chain) sequence and its context. Its antigen is as yet unknown. Purities over 98% were achieved in all sorted populations. The data were obtained in a study of beta chain features in type 1 diabetes. Germline V lookup: CDR1 MNHNY, CDR2 SVGAGI (reference sequence). The CDR3 loop spans 16 amino acids. Deletions cut 2 bases from V and 0 bases from J, with 13 bases between. As every portion of the isolated RNA was reverse transcribed, the sequencing read expressed TCRB transcripts. Libraries were prepared by immunoSEQ multiplex PCR; TCRdb keeps only in-frame clonotypes and omits some of them. The sample carries roughly 300,000 clones, 7.5% to 9% recorded once. Study outcomes and limitations: Within the patient group, naive, central memory and Treg TCRB repertoires appeared more similar to each other than within healthy donors. The study notes PCR might favor shorter templates equally in patients and controls.

V gene TRBV6-6 combines with J gene TRBJ1-1, with a tentative D call TRBD1 (5 bases). The TCR was taken from a woman under 30 in good health. The sequenced sample consisted of central memory CD4+ T cells from blood. This CDR3 is CASSYIKQAMNTEAFF. The CDR3 DNA follows: TGTGCCAGCAGTTACATCAAACAGGCGATGAACACTGAAGCTTTCTTT.